Listed below are T cell receptor beta chains from one sample, sequenced in a study of blood T cell repertoires in COVID-19. TCRdb's table, derived via immunoSEQ multiplex PCR, lists solely in-frame clones and lacks some. The sample yields around 23,000 clones, roughly 86% seen once. Sequencing was carried out using peripheral blood. The receptor source for this set is a man aged 50 to 59 with active COVID-19. CDR3s include the opening cysteine and the closing phenylalanine or tryptophan.

TRBV4-3	16	TRBJ2-7	CASSQEVGDRGGEQYF
TRBV15	13	TRBJ1-1	CATSSRNRAEAFF
TRBV5-4	14	TRBJ2-3	CASSFSGGTDTQYF
TRBV19	15	TRBJ1-1	CASSIDSGMNTEAFF
TRBV9	17	TRBJ2-1	CASSVVGLAARRDEQFF
TRBV5-6	18	TRBJ2-3	CASSLLRRAGGITDTQYF
TRBV2	13	TRBJ2-1	CARLGDSDNEQFF
TRBV6-2/TRBV6-3	14	TRBJ1-2	CASSGDSTNYGYTF
TRBV7-8	14	TRBJ1-5	CASSLDDRNQPQHF
TRBV5-1	15	TRBJ2-3	CASSLEGQGMDTQYF
TRBV30	14	TRBJ1-2	CAWRPGTGVYGYTF
TRBV28	14	TRBJ2-7	CASSFGQGSYEQYF
TRBV7-2	15	TRBJ2-3	CASSPGQKLTDTQYF
TRBV5-4	16	TRBJ1-6	CASSVEQGIRNSPLHF
TRBV18	13	TRBJ1-1	CASSRDEDTEAFF
TRBV6-6	15	TRBJ2-7	CASRRSTQGAGEQYF
TRBV7-9	16	TRBJ2-1	CASSSVPGLVRNEQFF
TRBV2	13	TRBJ1-6	CASNRETGSPLHF
TRBV2	15	TRBJ2-3	CASSGLAGLADTQYF
TRBV11-3	15	TRBJ1-3	CASSLGGFSGNTIYF
TRBV9	12	TRBJ1-2	CASSVGQASYTF
TRBV28	19	TRBJ1-2	CASSANGGNTLKRNYGYTF
TRBV18	14	TRBJ2-4	CASSPLDRGAPSNF
TRBV7-9	14	TRBJ1-6	CASSSNRVNSPLHF
TRBV5-1	14	TRBJ2-7	CASSRSGAVYEQYF
TRBV19	14	TRBJ2-2	CASVDRVITGELFF
TRBV5-4	15	TRBJ2-7	CASSLAVTGYYEQYF
TRBV4-3	17	TRBJ2-3	CASSQEYKREVADTQYF
TRBV11-2	13	TRBJ2-2	CASNPRGSGELFF
TRBV30	14	TRBJ2-5	CAWSGRGGRETQYF
TRBV2	13	TRBJ2-1	CASWTSRNNEQFF
TRBV7-2	16	TRBJ2-3	CASSFQSGTATDTQYF
TRBV4-3	18	TRBJ1-5	CASSPVGTGGWSNQPQHF
TRBV24-1	15	TRBJ2-3	CATSVQRGPTDTQYF
TRBV18	15	TRBJ1-2	CASSPGQGPGYGYTF
TRBV4-3	16	TRBJ2-6	CASSQETGSGANVLTF
TRBV6-6	13	TRBJ2-7	CASSRDYSYEQYF
TRBV6-2/TRBV6-3	15	TRBJ2-2	CASSYWEGNTGELFF
TRBV10-3	13	TRBJ1-4	CAIRGRLNEKLFF
TRBV7-6	15	TRBJ2-5	CASAVRGRTQETQYF
TRBV7-3	16	TRBJ2-1	CASSLTQGQGYNEQFF
TRBV9	15	TRBJ2-7	CASSADRGTSYEQYF
TRBV7-2	18	TRBJ2-6	CASSGRGTGISGANVLTF
TRBV9	16	TRBJ2-2	CASSPRSDTLGGELFF
TRBV18	14	TRBJ2-5	CASSPIGGPETQYF
TRBV4-3	16	TRBJ2-7	CASSQESRGVSYEQYF
TRBV4-1	14	TRBJ2-7	CASSRTGGSYEQYF
TRBV7-2	14	TRBJ2-7	CASSQTSAAYEQYF
TRBV18	13	TRBJ1-1	CASSLVGGTEAFF
TRBV3-1/TRBV3-2	20	TRBJ1-3	CASSQDGDSKTPSSGNTIYF
TRBV6-5	14	TRBJ2-7	CASSYVGRVYEQYF
TRBV19	16	TRBJ1-2	CASSTLGQGSNYGYTF